This T cell receptor beta chain was profiled in a study of cytomegalovirus exposure and HLA in healthy donors. Produced via immunoSEQ multiplex PCR; TCRdb's table is partial and in-frame only. Among around 220,000 clones listed, around 88% were seen once. Trimming shortened V by 0 bases and J by 0 bases, and 9 bases separated the two germline ends. The V gene's germline CDR1 is SGHRS and CDR2 YFSETQ. The CDR3 has 15 residues. This chain connects TRBV5-1 to TRBJ1-1, with D hard to call. This TCR came from a woman aged 18-29 years in good health and CMV-seronegative. Sequenced material: PBMCs. This CDR3 reads CASSLDSKMNTEAFF. Written as DNA, the CDR3 is TGCGCCAGCAGCTTGGACTCGAAGATGAACACTGAAGCTTTCTTT.